The 21 T cell receptor beta chains in this list originate from one sample, sequenced in a study of vaccination and CD4 T cells after COVID-19. Oncomine TCR Beta short-read sequencing was applied to DNA from cultured CD4+ T cells. Each CDR3 protein is one row after TCRdb ran MiXCR on the PCR reads. The table includes about 15,000 distinct CDR3 sequences, around three quarters detected once. Antigen specificity for these receptors is unknown. The treatment is: approximately nine-day PBMC culture with coronavirus spike peptide pools or control peptides (ViraFEST assay). Sequenced material: CD4+ T cells from blood, cultured in vitro. The receptors were sampled from a human donor who had recovered from COVID-19.

This clonotype is a singleton in its sample. The chain is built from TRBV20-1 and TRBJ1-4, with TRBD1 identical over 7 bases. Germline V gene data show CDR1 as DFQATT and CDR2 as SNEGSKA (reference sequence). The CDR3 loop spans 13 amino acids. After removal of 4 bases from V and 3 bases from J, the junction contained 2 bases not matched to a gene. The CDR3 DNA reads TGCAGTGCTAAGGGACAGTCTAATGAAAAACTGTTTTTT. Amino acids: CSAKGQSNEKLFF.

The V call is TRBV20-1, the J call TRBJ2-7; perhaps TRBD1 as D (6 bases). The CDR3 covers 14 residues. Germline V gene lookup returns CDR1 DFQATT and CDR2 SNEGSKA (reference sequence). V lost 5 bases and J lost 6, with 20 bases in between. CDR3 DNA: TGCAGTGCTCCCCGAATCCAGACAGGTATCGAGCAGTACTTC. It specifies CSAPRIQTGIEQYF.

The rearrangement uses TRBV7-2 and TRBJ1-2, with no clear D. This CDR3 has 12 residues. Germline loops: CDR1 SGHTA, CDR2 FQGNSA. Deletions cut 4 bases from V and 4 bases from J, with 7 bases between. CDR3 DNA sequence: TGTGCCAGCAGCTCCGACATCTATGGCTACACCTTC. This encodes CASSSDIYGYTF.

The chain recombines TRBV12-3 or TRBV12-4 with TRBJ1-2; tentatively, D is TRBD1 (6 bases). Deletions cut 7 bases from V and 0 bases from J, with 21 bases between. CDR3 length equals 17 residues. CDR3: CASTKGHPEVSNYGYTF. CDR3 nucleotide sequence: TGTGCCAGCACCAAGGGACACCCGGAGGTGTCTAACTATGGCTACACCTTC.

The chain has TRBV4-3 and TRBJ1-3; D uncertain. The CDR3 is made up of 15 amino acids. With 4 bases removed from V and 3 bases from J, the gap between germline ends came to 13 bases. Per germline, CDR1 LGHNA and CDR2 YSLEER. The CDR3 coding sequence is TGCGCCAGCAGCCCGAACCGTGGCGTTGGAAACACCATATATTTT. Protein product: CASSPNRGVGNTIYF.

The chain employs TRBV19 and TRBJ2-3; D is unresolved. The CDR3 has 15 amino acids. The germline V and J ends were trimmed by 1 base and 2 bases, with 10 bases remaining between them. Germline values: CDR1 LNHDA, CDR2 SQIVND (reference sequence). CDR3 coding DNA: TGTGCCAGTAGTATAGTCGGCCGATACACAGATACGCAGTATTTT. Translating gives CASSIVGRYTDTQYF.

This chain uses TRBV10-3 with TRBJ2-7; D unclear. Germline loops: CDR1 ENHRY, CDR2 SYGVKD. Trimming took off 4 bases at V and 1 base at J, with 8 bases between the two ends. This CDR3 has 13 residues. The CDR3 coding sequence is TGTGCCATCAGTGGAACACCTTCCTACGAGCAGTACTTC. Translation: CAISGTPSYEQYF.

V gene TRBV7-2 combines with J gene TRBJ1-1; maybe TRBD1 (6 bases). The length of the CDR3 is 17 residues. The ends were cut back, 5 bases at V and 5 bases at J, with 24 bases in the middle. Germline V lookup: CDR1 SGHTA, CDR2 FQGNSA. DNA for the CDR3: TGTGCCAGCAGCCCCCTCCGCCAGGGGCGGGGGTTAACTGAAGCTTTCTTT. It translates to CASSPLRQGRGLTEAFF.

The V call is TRBV6-2 or TRBV6-3, the J call TRBJ1-2; D possibly corresponds to TRBD1 (6 bases). V lost 6 bases and J 0 bases, leaving 8 bases between the germline ends. CDR3 length: 13 amino acids. CDR1 is MNHEY, CDR2 SVGEGT, per germline. Written as DNA, the CDR3 is TGTGCCAGCAGGGACAGCGCTAACTATGGCTACACCTTC. Protein: CASRDSANYGYTF.

This clonotype was found a few times. CDR3 bases: TGTGCCAGCGAAGCGTATATGGCAAATCAGCCCCAGCATTTT. As protein: CASEAYMANQPQHF. The rearrangement uses TRBV2 and TRBJ1-5; D gene unclear. Deletions cut 8 bases from V and 4 bases from J, with 15 bases between. The germline V gene encodes CDR1 SNHLY and CDR2 FYNNEI. The CDR3 has 14 amino acids.

V gene TRBV7-3 combines with J gene TRBJ2-3; the D gene could be TRBD1 or TRBD2 (7 bases each). V lost 5 bases to trimming and J lost 4 bases, with 19 bases between them. This CDR3 has 16 residues. The germline gives CDR1 SGHTA, CDR2 FQGTGA. In DNA, the CDR3 is TGTGCCAGCAGCCTCCTGGGAGGGGGCATCGCAGATACGCAGTATTTT. Its translation: CASSLLGGGIADTQYF.

The chain joins TRBV23-1 to TRBJ2-5; TRBD2 matches 7 bases. TRBV23-1 is labeled an ORF, and its function is uncertain. V lost 0 bases to trimming and J lost 3 bases; unmatched junction nucleotides: 4. The CDR3 covers 15 residues. In DNA form, the CDR3 reads TGCGCCAGCAGTCAATCGTGGGACTACAAAGAGACCCAGTACTTC. Its protein is CASSQSWDYKETQYF.

As regards this clonotype: At one boundary the junction diverges from the germline segment, which might be a read error. The V gene is TRBV6-1, the J gene TRBJ2-7; 9 nucleotides align to TRBD1. This CDR3 has 11 amino acids. Looked up from germline, CDR1 is MNHNS and CDR2 is SASEGT. The CDR3 region has the DNA TGTGCCAGAAGCGGTGGGGGGACAGGGTTATTC. Residues: CARSGGGTGLF.

The chain combines TRBV5-1 with TRBJ2-3; 10 bases line up with TRBD2. The CDR3 extends over 17 amino acids. The junction had 10 bases not matched to a gene; V was cut back by 0 bases and J by 6 bases. Germline V gene data show CDR1 as SGHRS and CDR2 as YFSETQ. The CDR3 spells CASSLVVGLAGDDTQYF. CDR3 bases: TGCGCCAGCAGCTTGGTAGTCGGGCTAGCGGGAGACGATACGCAGTATTTT. Combining the CDR3 with reference TRBV5-1 and TRBJ2-3 gives the whole variable domain KAGVTQTPRYLIKTRGQQVTLSCSPISGHRSVSWYQQTPGQGLQFLFEYFSETQRNKGNFPGRFSGRQFSNSRSEMNVSTLELGDSALYLCASSLVVGLAGDDTQYFGPGTRLTVL.

This clonotype was observed a few times. The rearrangement links TRBV20-1 to TRBJ1-2; 9 bases match TRBD1. The CDR3 length is 13 residues. Unmatched junction bases numbered 5, after V lost 3 bases and J lost 6 bases. Germline V gives CDR1 DFQATT, CDR2 SNEGSKA (reference sequence). The CDR3 loop is CSARVQGADGYTF. Here the CDR3 DNA reads TGCAGTGCTAGGGTACAGGGGGCTGATGGCTACACCTTC.

This clonotype was observed a few times. The V gene is TRBV6-2 or TRBV6-3, the J gene TRBJ1-5; D is possibly TRBD1 (5 bases). In germline, CDR1 is MNHEY, CDR2 SVGEGT. V lost 7 bases and J 3 bases, leaving 13 bases between the germline ends. The CDR3 extends over 14 amino acids. CDR3 protein: CASKPARDNQPQHF. The CDR3, as DNA: TGTGCCAGCAAACCCGCCAGGGACAATCAGCCCCAGCATTTT.

V gene TRBV11-2 combines with J gene TRBJ1-1; no clear D gene. V lost 4 bases and J lost 3, with 9 bases in between. CDR3 length: 13 amino acids. Germline V gives CDR1 SGHAT, CDR2 FQNNGV. The CDR3 bases are TGTGCCAGCAGCTCAGGACGGGACACTGAAGCTTTCTTT. Translated, it gives CASSSGRDTEAFF.

J is TRBJ1-3 and V is TRBV7-2; D is undetermined. CDR3 length equals 14 residues. Between the trimmed V and J ends, which lost 5 bases and 0 bases, there was a span of 8 bases. Germline loops: CDR1 SGHTA, CDR2 FQGNSA. The CDR3 sequence: CASSITDSGNTIYF. CDR3 in DNA: TGTGCCAGCAGCATTACAGACTCTGGAAACACCATATATTTT.

V gene TRBV20-1 combines with J gene TRBJ2-1; D is unresolved. Trimming left V 0 bases short and J 5 bases short, with 14 bases between. Germline CDR1 DFQATT, CDR2 SNEGSKA (reference sequence). The CDR3 length is 15 residues. CDR3 sequence reads: CSAREWFIRDNEQFF. CDR3 DNA: TGCAGTGCTAGAGAGTGGTTTATACGGGACAATGAGCAGTTCTTC.

V gene TRBV20-1 combines with J gene TRBJ1-5, with D hard to call. This CDR3 contains 14 residues. Germline CDR1 is DFQATT and CDR2 is SNEGSKA (reference sequence). V lost 1 base and J lost 2, with 9 bases in between. CDR3 protein: CSARVSRGNQPQHF. Written as DNA, the CDR3 is TGCAGTGCTAGAGTTTCTAGAGGCAATCAGCCCCAGCATTTT.

This clonotype was seen only once. The rearrangement uses TRBV7-9 and TRBJ1-6; TRBD1 matches 8 bases. CDR1 SEHNR and CDR2 FQNEAQ come from the germline V gene (reference sequence). V gave up 5 bases and J gave up 6 bases; unmatched junction bases: 12. The CDR3 length is 17 residues. CDR3 protein: CASSIERTGQSNSPLHF. The CDR3, as DNA: TGTGCCAGCAGCATAGAGCGGACAGGGCAAAGTAATTCACCCCTCCACTTT.